Following are 27 T cell receptor beta chains from one sample sequenced in a study of blood T cells in healthy people across ages. A second PCR, run for about 6 to 11 cycles, used a sample-barcoded 5' primer plus a J-beta primer mix. TCRdb used MiXCR to reprocess the 5' RACE reads, holding one entry per CDR3 protein. The sample shows 850,000 to 1,100,000 distinct CDR3 sequences, about two fifths of them seen only once. The material sequenced was blood. These receptors were obtained from a man between 18 and 29 years old in good health.

This clonotype has more than one count but fewer than ten. The gene calls are TRBV29-1 and TRBJ1-4; D unresolved. Germline assignment: CDR1 SQVTM and CDR2 ANQGSEA. V lost 1 base and J lost 8, with 14 bases in between. The CDR3 extends over 14 amino acids. The CDR3 sequence: CSVEGSTTGEKLFF. The CDR3 nucleotides read TGCAGCGTTGAAGGGTCCACAACGGGGGAAAAACTGTTTTTT.

Only a few counts were recorded for this clonotype. Its ends do not fully match the called genes, so a read error is possible. The rearrangement uses TRBV20-1 and TRBJ1-1; no firm D call. The germline CDR1 and CDR2 sequences are DFQATT and SNEGSKA (reference sequence). This CDR3 comprises 15 residues. Written as DNA, the CDR3 is TGCAGTGCCAGAGATAGAGACGGATATTACTGGAGAGCTTTCTTT. It yields the protein CSARDRDGYYWRAFF.

This clonotype was seen a few times. V gene TRBV4-1 combines with J gene TRBJ1-5; the D is unclear. The CDR3 consists of 15 residues. Germline CDR1 and CDR2: MGHRA and YSYEKL. V was shortened by 0 bases and J by 0 bases, with 6 bases between the two germline ends. CDR3 in DNA: TGCGCCAGCAGCCAAGATGATTATAGCAATCAGCCCCAGCATTTT. This encodes CASSQDDYSNQPQHF.

This chain joins TRBV21-1 and TRBJ1-1. TRBV21-1 is designated a pseudogene. The CDR3 runs to 14 residues. In nucleotides, the CDR3 is TGTGCCAGCAGCAAAGACTACGTCAACACTGAAGCTTTCTTT. Encoded protein: CASSKDYVNTEAFF.

The CDR3 loop reads CAWSELPGLPEKLFF. The CDR3 DNA reads as TGTGCCTGGAGTGAACTCCCGGGGCTACCAGAAAAACTGTTTTTT. The genes are TRBV30 and TRBJ1-4, with a possible D match to TRBD1 (5 bases). V shed 1 base and J shed 8 bases, with 17 bases lying between them. CDR3 size: 15 residues. The germline gives CDR1 GTSNPN, CDR2 SVGIG (reference sequence).

The chain joins TRBV12-3 or TRBV12-4 to TRBJ1-2, with TRBD1 matching 11 bases. The CDR3 runs 14 residues. With V trimmed by 7 bases and J by 5 bases, 6 bases remained unmatched. Here the CDR3 DNA reads TGTGCCAGCACCTCGGGACAGGGGGGGTATGGCTACACCTTC. Its protein product is CASTSGQGGYGYTF.

The chain combines TRBV20-1 with TRBJ2-3; D may be TRBD1 (6 bases). The CDR3 is 15 amino acids. V was cut by 5 bases and J by 4 bases, with 19 bases left in between. Germline lookup yields CDR1 DFQATT and CDR2 SNEGSKA (reference sequence). The CDR3, as DNA: TGCAGTGCTTTCGACTCGTTAACAGGGTCAGATACGCAGTATTTT. Translation gives CSAFDSLTGSDTQYF.

V and J are TRBV12-5 and TRBJ2-5, with D tentatively TRBD1 (6 bases). The length of the CDR3 is 18 residues. V lost 1 base to trimming and J lost 5 bases, with 23 bases between them. Germline-derived CDR1 and CDR2 are LGHNT and FRNRAP. CDR3 sequence reads: CASGLAQKVNREAETQYF. The CDR3, as DNA: TGTGCTAGTGGTTTGGCCCAAAAAGTGAACAGGGAAGCGGAGACCCAGTACTTC.

The CDR3 protein is CASSYDGTSSYEQYF. The CDR3 DNA reads TGTGCCAGCAGTTACGATGGGACCTCCTCCTACGAGCAGTACTTC. This chain joins TRBV6-2 or TRBV6-3 and TRBJ2-7; possibly TRBD1 or TRBD2 for D (5 bases each). CDR3 length equals 15 residues. Trimming removed 2 bases at V and 0 bases at J, with 11 bases between. The V gene's germline CDR1 is MNHEY and CDR2 SVGEGT.

This clonotype showed up just a few times. The V call is TRBV6-5, the J call TRBJ1-2; D unclear. Trimming took 6 bases from V and 0 from J, leaving 8 bases between them. The CDR3 length is 13 residues. The germline V gene encodes CDR1 MNHEY and CDR2 SVGAGI. CDR3 sequence (DNA): TGTGCCAGCAGGCAGCCTACTAACTATGGCTACACCTTC. This translates into CASRQPTNYGYTF.

The CDR3 is CSAGEFTEAFF. Here the CDR3 DNA reads TGCAGCGCTGGGGAGTTCACTGAAGCTTTCTTT. This rearrangement joins TRBV29-1 to TRBJ1-1; D gene ambiguous. Germline V gene data show CDR1 as SQVTM and CDR2 as ANQGSEA. The CDR3 length is 11 residues. V was clipped by 7 bases and J by 4 bases, with 10 bases between them.

This clonotype appeared a few times. This chain connects TRBV25-1 to TRBJ1-5; D gene ambiguous. Trimming removed 1 base from V and 0 bases from J, with 10 bases in between. The germline V gene encodes CDR1 MGHDK and CDR2 SYGVNS. The CDR3 length is 16 residues. The CDR3 coding sequence is TGTGCCAGCAGTGAATTGAGAGGAACTAGCAATCAGCCCCAGCATTTT. Translation: CASSELRGTSNQPQHF. The whole variable domain, remainder taken from reference TRBV25-1 and TRBJ1-5, is EADIYQTPRYLVIGTGKKITLECSQTMGHDKMYWYQQDPGMELHLIHYSYGVNSTEKGDLSSESTVSRIRTEHFPLTLESARPSHTSQYLCASSELRGTSNQPQHFGDGTRLSIL.

This clonotype was detected once. This could be a read error, since a much larger clone is one nucleotide away. V is TRBV27 and J is TRBJ2-1, with D tentatively TRBD2 (5 bases). The germline V gene has CDR1 MNHEY and CDR2 SMNVEV (reference sequence). The CDR3 has 12 residues. The DNA for the CDR3 is TGTGCCAGCATTTTAGGAGAGGGAAAGGAGTTCTTC. Translation: CASILGEGKEFF.

The genes are TRBV5-4 and TRBJ2-3; 11 nucleotides agree with TRBD2. Trimming cost V 4 bases and J 2 bases; bases outside gene matches: 6. CDR1 SGHNT and CDR2 YYREEE come from the germline V gene (reference sequence). There are 16 residues in the CDR3. CDR3 DNA sequence: TGTGCCAGCAGCCCTACGACTAGCGGGGCCACAGATACGCAGTATTTT. It translates to CASSPTTSGATDTQYF. Supplemented by reference TRBV5-4 and TRBJ2-3, the full variable domain reads ETGVTQSPTHLIKTRGQQVTLRCSSQSGHNTVSWYQQALGQGPQFIFQYYREEENGRGNFPPRFSGLQFPNYSSELNVNALELDDSALYLCASSPTTSGATDTQYFGPGTRLTVL.

The chain has TRBV5-1 and TRBJ1-1; the match to TRBD1 covers 7 bases. V was pared by 0 bases and J by 5 bases, with 7 bases of the junction left unmatched. Germline values: CDR1 SGHRS, CDR2 YFSETQ. CDR3 length equals 15 residues. The CDR3, as DNA: TGCGCCAGCAGCTTGGAGGCAGGGGGGGAGACTGAAGCTTTCTTT. Its translation: CASSLEAGGETEAFF.

A note on this clonotype: At one of its ends the junction is not consistent with the germline gene, which may arise from a read error. This sequence joins TRBV30 and TRBJ1-2; D gene uncertain. The CDR3 is made up of 12 amino acids. The V gene's germline CDR1 is GTSNPN and CDR2 SVGIG (reference sequence). The CDR3 DNA sequence: TGTGCCGGGAGTTCACCAGTTATCGGCTACACCTTC. Translating it yields CAGSSPVIGYTF.

This clonotype has at least ten counts. The J gene is TRBJ2-3, the V gene TRBV12-3 or TRBV12-4, with TRBD1 matching over 9 bases. The V segment lost 7 bases and the J segment 3 bases; nucleotides outside the gene matches: 5. The CDR3 consists of 14 residues. In DNA, the CDR3 is TGTGCCAGCAAGACAGGGGGATGGACAGATACGCAGTATTTT. Residues: CASKTGGWTDTQYF.

This clonotype was counted between two and nine times. This sequence joins TRBV11-2 and TRBJ1-2; a weak D match, TRBD1 (6 bases). V was shortened by 5 bases and J by 1 base, with 11 bases between the two germline ends. Germline V gene lookup returns CDR1 SGHAT and CDR2 FQNNGV. CDR3 size: 14 residues. CDR3 bases: TGTGCCAGCAGCCACAACAGGGTTAACTATGGCTACACCTTC. It codes for CASSHNRVNYGYTF.

A few counts support this clonotype. The genes are TRBV29-1 and TRBJ2-2, with a possible D match to TRBD1 (5 bases). The length of the CDR3 is 14 residues. V was cut by 5 bases and J by 6 bases, with 16 bases left in between. CDR1 is SQVTM, CDR2 ANQGSEA, per germline. CDR3 DNA: TGCAGCGTTTTTACTCTTCAGGGTCCCGGGGAGCTGTTTTTT. It is translated as CSVFTLQGPGELFF.

The chain recombines TRBV7-3 with TRBJ2-3; D is perhaps TRBD1 or TRBD2 (5 bases each). Trimming removed 6 bases at V and 4 bases at J, with 17 bases between. Germline V gene data show CDR1 as SGHTA and CDR2 as FQGTGA. The CDR3 is made up of 15 amino acids. CDR3 nucleotides: TGTGCCAGCAGTTCAACCGGGACCTCGCCAGATACGCAGTATTTT. As protein: CASSSTGTSPDTQYF.

This clonotype showed up just a few times. The chain links TRBV2 to TRBJ1-2; 7 bases are shared with TRBD1. Per the germline V gene, CDR1 is SNHLY and CDR2 is FYNNEI. Trimming removed 6 bases from V and 9 bases from J; junction bases left unmatched: 4. The CDR3 covers 11 residues. In nucleotides, the CDR3 is TGTGCCAGCAGGGACAGGATTAGCTACACCTTC. Translating it yields CASRDRISYTF. The full variable domain, rest sourced from reference TRBV2 and TRBJ1-2, is EPEVTQTPSHQVTQMGQEVILRCVPISNHLYFYWYRQILGQKVEFLVSFYNNEISEKSEIFDDQFSVERPDGSNFTLKIRSTKLEDSAMYFCASRDRISYTFGSGTRLTVV.

This clonotype appeared a few times. V and J are TRBV11-2 and TRBJ2-3; maybe TRBD2 (5 bases). Trimming removed 1 base from V and 0 bases from J, with 11 bases in between. The CDR3 has 16 amino acids. The germline CDR1 and CDR2 sequences are SGHAT and FQNNGV. As DNA, the CDR3 is TGTGCCAGCAGCTTAGGCGCCGGGATGAGCACAGATACGCAGTATTTT. Its protein is CASSLGAGMSTDTQYF.

This sequence joins TRBV3-1 and TRBJ2-7; a weak D match, TRBD2 (5 bases). The V and J ends lost 1 base and 0 bases respectively, with 13 bases between them. The germline V gene has CDR1 LGHDT and CDR2 YNNKEL (reference sequence). This CDR3 contains 16 residues. CDR3 sequence (DNA): TGTGCCAGCAGCCAAGGGTCCGGGGTAGGCTCCTACGAGCAGTACTTC. Protein sequence: CASSQGSGVGSYEQYF.

Turning to this clonotype: Its ends do not fully match the called genes, so a read error is possible. The V and J genes are TRBV4-1 and TRBJ2-7; the match to TRBD2 covers 7 bases. The germline V gene encodes CDR1 MGHRA and CDR2 YSYEKL. The CDR3 spans 15 residues. CDR3 nucleotide sequence: TGCGCCGGCAGCCAAGAAATTTCTAGCGGCTACGAGCAGTACTTC. Translation gives CAGSQEISSGYEQYF.

The rearrangement joins TRBV20-1 to TRBJ1-1; D is uncertain. The ends were cut back, 0 bases at V and 0 bases at J, with 11 bases in the middle. Germline V CDR1 and CDR2: DFQATT, SNEGSKA (reference sequence). The CDR3 consists of 15 residues. The CDR3 region has the DNA TGCAGTGCTAGAGATCGGACCGACATGAACACTGAAGCTTTCTTT. Its translation: CSARDRTDMNTEAFF.

This clonotype was counted only a few times. V gene TRBV28 combines with J gene TRBJ2-3, with 8 bases lining up with TRBD1. Trimming at V came to 7 bases and at J to 3 bases, leaving 6 bases not matched to a gene. In germline, CDR1 is MDHEN, CDR2 SYDVKM. The CDR3 extends over 14 amino acids. In nucleotides, the CDR3 is TGTGCCAGCACCCGAGGACAGGGTACAGATACGCAGTATTTT. It encodes CASTRGQGTDTQYF.

The CDR3 here is CASSLRDTKNTEAFF. CDR3 nucleotide sequence: TGTGCCAGCAGCTTACGGGACACAAAGAACACTGAAGCTTTCTTT. The rearrangement links TRBV7-9 to TRBJ1-1; possibly TRBD1 for D (6 bases). This CDR3 contains 15 residues. Germline-derived CDR1 and CDR2 are SEHNR and FQNEAQ (reference sequence). The V gene lost 2 bases and the J gene lost 1 base, with 11 bases spanning the gap.